These 22 T cell receptor beta chains were all obtained from the same sample, sequenced in a study of blood T cell repertoires in COVID-19. Profiling relied on immunoSEQ multiplex PCR, and the TCRdb table lists in-frame clones only, not all of them. The data contain some 330,000 clones, around nine tenths of them singletons. The sequencing input was peripheral blood. The origin of the receptors is a woman younger than 45 with COVID-19, enrolled during active disease.

The gene calls are TRBV18 and TRBJ1-1; the D gene is possibly TRBD1 (5 bases). In germline, CDR1 is KGHSH, CDR2 LQKENI. V was shortened by 0 bases and J by 3 bases, with 8 bases between the two germline ends. The CDR3 totals 14 residues. The CDR3 DNA sequence: TGTGCCAGCTCACCACCGCCGGGGGACACTGAAGCTTTCTTT. Translated: CASSPPPGDTEAFF.

V and J are TRBV21-1 and TRBJ1-2; TRBD1 is the table's D call, not checked against the DNA. TRBV21-1 is an annotated pseudogene. This CDR3 spans 16 amino acids. The CDR3 is CASSKSGDRAPHGYTF. Here the CDR3 DNA reads TGTGCCAGCAGCAAGTCCGGCGACAGGGCGCCCCATGGCTACACCTTC.

This chain joins TRBV2 and TRBJ1-2; D may be TRBD1 (5 bases). Trimming left V 2 bases short and J 3 bases short, with 7 bases between. The germline gives CDR1 SNHLY, CDR2 FYNNEI. There are 13 residues in the CDR3. This chain's CDR3 is CASSESRDYGYTF. DNA for the CDR3: TGTGCCAGCAGTGAAAGCAGGGACTATGGCTACACCTTC.

The CDR3 is CASSYNGQSGGYTF. CDR3 bases: TGTGCCAGCAGTTACAATGGACAGTCGGGGGGCTACACCTTC. V usage is TRBV6-2 or TRBV6-3 and J usage is TRBJ1-2; possibly TRBD1 for D (6 bases). This CDR3 has 14 amino acids. Trimming stripped 2 bases from V and 8 bases from J, with 15 bases between. The germline V gene has CDR1 MNHEY and CDR2 SVGEGT.

The chain recombines TRBV4-3 with TRBJ2-6; D might be TRBD2 (5 bases). This CDR3 spans 16 amino acids. V was trimmed by 1 base and J by 0 bases, leaving 7 bases between them. The germline V gene has CDR1 LGHNA and CDR2 YSLEER. The CDR3 DNA sequence: TGCGCCAGCAGCCAAGGCGGGTTCTCTGGGGCCAACGTCCTGACTTTC. Its translation: CASSQGGFSGANVLTF.

The V gene is TRBV3-1 (or the pseudogene TRBV3-2), the J gene TRBJ2-3; D remains ambiguous. The germline V gene encodes CDR1 LGHDT and CDR2 YNNKEL (reference sequence). V shed 4 bases and J shed 2 bases, with 7 bases lying between them. The CDR3 covers 13 residues. CDR3 region: CASSPTNTDTQYF. The CDR3 region has the DNA TGTGCCAGCAGCCCAACTAACACAGATACGCAGTATTTT.

CDR3 region: CASSPQGEGSPLHF. In DNA, the CDR3 is TGTGCCAGCTCACCACAGGGGGAAGGTTCACCCCTCCACTTT. This chain connects TRBV18 to TRBJ1-6; a weak D match, TRBD1 (6 bases). The germline V gene has CDR1 KGHSH and CDR2 LQKENI. The CDR3 runs to 14 residues. Trimming removed 1 base at V and 9 bases at J, with 10 bases between.

The chain uses TRBV9 and TRBJ2-2, with 7 bases identical to TRBD2. The CDR3 has 16 residues. The germline gives CDR1 SGDLS, CDR2 YYNGEE. Germline trimming cut 3 bases from V and 1 base from J; bases unmatched to any gene: 6. For the CDR3, the DNA is TGTGCCAGCAGCGGGGAGGGGTACCTGAACACCGGGGAGCTGTTTTTT. Its protein product is CASSGEGYLNTGELFF.

The J gene is TRBJ1-2, the V gene TRBV5-1; D might be TRBD1 (5 bases). CDR1 is SGHRS, CDR2 YFSETQ, per germline. V lost 0 bases to trimming and J lost 4 bases, with 13 bases between them. The CDR3 loop spans 15 amino acids. The CDR3: CASSLGRGYSYGYTF. The DNA for the CDR3 is TGCGCCAGCAGCTTGGGTAGGGGATACAGCTATGGCTACACCTTC. The full variable domain, in which reference TRBV5-1 and TRBJ1-2 provide the parts outside the CDR3, is KAGVTQTPRYLIKTRGQQVTLSCSPISGHRSVSWYQQTPGQGLQFLFEYFSETQRNKGNFPGRFSGRQFSNSRSEMNVSTLELGDSALYLCASSLGRGYSYGYTFGSGTRLTVV.

The count of this clone is one. The chain is built from TRBV12-3 or TRBV12-4 and TRBJ1-2, with a weak D call TRBD1 (5 bases). The CDR3 loop spans 12 amino acids. V lost 5 bases, J lost 11 bases, and 15 bases lay in between. For the CDR3, the DNA is TGTGCCAGCAGTCCGCCAACGGGGGAATACACCTTC. Amino acid sequence: CASSPPTGEYTF.

J is TRBJ2-1 and V is TRBV7-6; 13 nucleotides line up with TRBD2. This CDR3 comprises 19 residues. Germline lookup yields CDR1 SGHVS and CDR2 FNYEAQ. V lost 3 bases and J lost 2; bases outside the gene matches: 10. As DNA, the CDR3 is TGTGCCAGCAGCTTCACCCCGACTAGCGGGGGGCCGCCCTACAATGAGCAGTTCTTC. It encodes CASSFTPTSGGPPYNEQFF.

V is TRBV9 and J is TRBJ2-5; TRBD1 might be the D (5 bases). Germline V gene sequence: CDR1 SGDLS, CDR2 YYNGEE. The CDR3 length is 16 residues. Trimming left V 3 bases short and J 1 base short, with 16 bases between. In DNA form, the CDR3 reads TGTGCCAGCAGCGCCGAGTGGGGCCAAGGCCAAGAGACCCAGTACTTC. Residues: CASSAEWGQGQETQYF.

This clone was observed once. The V call is TRBV24-1, the J call TRBJ2-5, with 8 bases fitting TRBD1. Germline CDR1 KGHDR, CDR2 SFDVKD. V was pared by 3 bases and J by 5 bases, with 7 bases of the junction left unmatched. This CDR3 contains 15 residues. CDR3 DNA: TGTGCCACCAGTGATGCGGACAGGGTCGGGGAGACCCAGTACTTC. Residues: CATSDADRVGETQYF.

The V call is TRBV5-5, the J call TRBJ1-1, with D unresolved. V dropped 2 bases and J dropped 2 bases, with 10 bases sitting between them. The germline gives CDR1 SGHKS, CDR2 YYEKEE (reference sequence). The CDR3 has 14 residues. The CDR3 DNA sequence: TGTGCCAGCAGCTTCGGAGGTGTCAACACTGAAGCTTTCTTT. Its translation: CASSFGGVNTEAFF.

The chain uses TRBV19 and TRBJ2-3; 7 bases match TRBD2. The CDR3 runs 17 residues. Unmatched junction bases numbered 9, after V lost 3 bases and J lost 0 bases. Germline CDR1 reads LNHDA; CDR2 reads SQIVND (reference sequence). In DNA form, the CDR3 reads TGTGCCAGTAGTATCTCTTTCCTAGCGGTTAGCACAGATACGCAGTATTTT. This sequence encodes CASSISFLAVSTDTQYF. Full variable domain (remainder filled in from reference TRBV19 and TRBJ2-3): DGGITQSPKYLFRKEGQNVTLSCEQNLNHDAMYWYRQDPGQGLRLIYYSQIVNDFQKGDIAEGYSVSREKKESFPLTVTSAQKNPTAFYLCASSISFLAVSTDTQYFGPGTRLTVL.

The chain joins TRBV6-5 to TRBJ1-5, with 8 bases lining up with TRBD1. The CDR3 sequence is 15 residues long. Germline trimming cut 6 bases from V and 0 bases from J; bases unmatched to any gene: 4. Per germline, CDR1 MNHEY and CDR2 SVGAGI. CDR3 region: CASRYTGGSNQPQHF. The CDR3 nucleotides are TGTGCCAGCAGATATACAGGGGGTAGCAATCAGCCCCAGCATTTT.

V usage is TRBV27 and J usage is TRBJ1-6; TRBD1 aligns across 9 bases. The CDR3 is made up of 15 amino acids. Losses at the gene ends were 5 bases for V and 7 bases for J; bases not matched to a gene: 6. Germline loops: CDR1 MNHEY, CDR2 SMNVEV (reference sequence). The CDR3 DNA reads as TGTGCCAGCAGTCCCCCGGGACAGGGAAATTCACCCCTCCACTTT. Protein product: CASSPPGQGNSPLHF.

The CDR3 region has the DNA TGTGCCAGCAGGAGACGGGACACCTATGGCTACACCTTC. It codes for CASRRRDTYGYTF. The genes are TRBV6-5 and TRBJ1-2; maybe TRBD1 (6 bases). The germline V and J ends were trimmed by 6 bases and 4 bases, with 12 bases remaining between them. Germline values: CDR1 MNHEY, CDR2 SVGAGI. CDR3 size: 13 residues.

The V call is TRBV4-1, the J call TRBJ2-1; 10 nucleotides match TRBD1. The junction had 2 bases not matched to a gene; V was cut back by 6 bases and J by 6 bases. The CDR3 loop spans 13 amino acids. Germline V lookup: CDR1 MGHRA, CDR2 YSYEKL. CDR3 DNA: TGCGCCAGCAGATGGACAGGGGGCAATGAGCAGTTCTTC. Its protein product is CASRWTGGNEQFF.

The CDR3 DNA sequence: TGTGCCAGCAGCATGGACACCGAGGCCCACGAGCAGTACGTC. Protein: CASSMDTEAHEQYV. V is TRBV6-2 or TRBV6-3 and J is TRBJ2-7; D is perhaps TRBD1 (5 bases). Deletions cut 6 bases from V and 5 bases from J, with 17 bases between. The CDR3 runs 14 residues. Germline-derived CDR1 and CDR2 are MNHEY and SVGEGT.

The genes are TRBV5-1 and TRBJ1-3; possible D gene TRBD1, 6 bases. CDR3 length: 15 amino acids. Germline V gene lookup returns CDR1 SGHRS and CDR2 YFSETQ. Trimming took off 0 bases at V and 4 bases at J, with 11 bases between the two ends. CDR3 sequence reads: CASSLAQGVGNTIYF. CDR3 nucleotides: TGCGCCAGCAGCTTGGCACAGGGAGTGGGAAACACCATATATTTT. The entire variable domain, with the rest obtained from reference TRBV5-1 and TRBJ1-3, is as follows: KAGVTQTPRYLIKTRGQQVTLSCSPISGHRSVSWYQQTPGQGLQFLFEYFSETQRNKGNFPGRFSGRQFSNSRSEMNVSTLELGDSALYLCASSLAQGVGNTIYFGEGSWLTVV.

This chain connects TRBV10-3 to TRBJ2-3; perhaps TRBD2 as D (7 bases). The CDR3 spans 16 residues. Germline-derived CDR1 and CDR2 are ENHRY and SYGVKD. The V end was cut by 0 bases, the J end by 4 bases, with 14 bases between. The CDR3 loop is CAISESERGAADTQYF. DNA for the CDR3: TGTGCCATCAGTGAGTCGGAACGGGGGGCCGCAGATACGCAGTATTTT.